This TCR beta chain was documented in a study of blood T cell repertoires in COVID-19. Across the study: The samples span acute and convalescent COVID-19 from the United States, Italy and Spain. PBMCs, B-cell-depleted T cells, or T cells were the source of the cDNA or gDNA that made up the material.

Original processing methods: Amplification from reference gene primers served as the basis for estimated nucleated cell counts. Assay used: immunoSEQ multiplex PCR; TCRdb lists only in-frame clones, some missing. The DNA gave D and trimming, while V, J and clone size come from that table. The sample has about 180,000 clones; approximately 85% are singletons. Germline V CDR1 and CDR2: SEHNR, FQNEAQ (reference sequence). The V end lost 7 bases, the J end lost 6 bases, and 18 bases lay between the germline ends. The CDR3 length is 14 residues. Sequenced sample: peripheral blood. The genes are TRBV7-9 and TRBJ1-1; D is unresolved. This receptor was obtained from a human donor with active or convalescent COVID-19. The donor label of this sample is uncertain. This chain's CDR3 is CASTPTSRSAEAFF. The CDR3, as DNA: TGTGCCAGCACCCCGACTTCAAGGAGCGCTGAAGCTTTCTTT. Looking up the rest from reference TRBV7-9 and TRBJ1-1 gives the full variable domain: DTGVSQNPRHKITKRGQNVTFRCDPISEHNRLYWYRQTLGQGPEFLTYFQNEAQLEKSRLLSDRFSAERPKGSFSTLEIQRTEQGDSAMYLCASTPTSRSAEAFFGQGTRLTVV.